Following are 13 T cell receptor beta chains from one sample sequenced in a study of cytomegalovirus exposure and HLA in healthy donors. TCRdb's copy holds only in-frame clones and misses some; the assay was immunoSEQ multiplex PCR. Here the sample spans about 220,000 clones, roughly 89% being singletons. The sample taken for sequencing was PBMCs. These receptors all come from a man between 18 and 29 years old in good health and CMV-seronegative.

The chain has TRBV28 and TRBJ1-5; 8 bases map to TRBD1. Germline values: CDR1 MDHEN, CDR2 SYDVKM. This CDR3 spans 13 amino acids. J was trimmed by 6 bases and V by 5 bases; bases with no gene match: 3. The CDR3 bases are TGTGCCAGCAGTCACCAGGGGGCTCAGCCCCAGCATTTT. This sequence encodes CASSHQGAQPQHF.

The V call is TRBV28, the J call TRBJ2-4, with D perhaps matching TRBD1 (6 bases). Germline loops: CDR1 MDHEN, CDR2 SYDVKM. CDR3 length: 14 residues. Trimming cost V 6 bases and J 1 base, with 10 bases left between them. CDR3 region: CASRQGQAKNIQYF. In nucleotides, the CDR3 is TGTGCCAGCAGGCAAGGACAGGCCAAAAACATTCAGTACTTC.

Only one count was recorded for this clone. The V and J genes are TRBV11-2 and TRBJ1-4, with D maybe TRBD1 (5 bases). The V gene lost 5 bases and the J gene lost 1 base, with 14 bases spanning the gap. The CDR3 is made up of 16 amino acids. In germline, CDR1 is SGHAT, CDR2 FQNNGV. The CDR3: CASSEHPGGTNEKLFF. The CDR3 DNA reads as TGTGCCAGCAGCGAACACCCGGGGGGAACTAATGAAAAACTGTTTTTT.

The chain couples TRBV9 to TRBJ2-3; 10 bases line up with TRBD1. V shed 0 bases, J shed 4 bases, and the junction held 5 bases outside the gene matches. Germline V gene lookup returns CDR1 SGDLS and CDR2 YYNGEE. This CDR3 has 16 residues. The DNA for the CDR3 is TGTGCCAGCAGCGTAGCGGGACAGGGGCCCGCAGATACGCAGTATTTT. Protein sequence: CASSVAGQGPADTQYF.

This chain links TRBV7-9 with TRBJ2-4; D possibly corresponds to TRBD2 (6 bases). V lost 0 bases to trimming and J lost 7 bases, with 10 bases between them. Germline V gene sequence: CDR1 SEHNR, CDR2 FQNEAQ (reference sequence). The CDR3 spans 14 residues. CDR3 region: CASSLAGTVNIQYF. Written as DNA, the CDR3 is TGTGCCAGCAGCTTAGCGGGGACTGTTAACATTCAGTACTTC.

The table lists this clone with a few counts. V usage is TRBV5-1 and J usage is TRBJ2-1, with TRBD2 matching over 8 bases. V lost 4 bases, J lost 7 bases, and 10 bases stayed unmatched. This CDR3 region has 15 residues. CDR1 and CDR2 (germline): SGHRS, YFSETQ. The CDR3: CASSGGLSGGNEQFF. DNA for the CDR3: TGCGCCAGCAGCGGAGGACTAAGCGGGGGTAATGAGCAGTTCTTC. The whole variable domain, filled in from reference TRBV5-1 and TRBJ2-1, reads KAGVTQTPRYLIKTRGQQVTLSCSPISGHRSVSWYQQTPGQGLQFLFEYFSETQRNKGNFPGRFSGRQFSNSRSEMNVSTLELGDSALYLCASSGGLSGGNEQFFGPGTRLTVL.

The gene calls are TRBV9 and TRBJ2-5, with 11 bases aligning to TRBD2. Germline CDR1 and CDR2: SGDLS and YYNGEE. The J segment lost 0 bases and the V segment lost 0 bases, leaving 4 bases of the junction unmatched. The CDR3 runs to 17 residues. CDR3 loop: CASSVGASGGNQETQYF. CDR3 sequence (DNA): TGTGCCAGCAGCGTAGGGGCTAGCGGGGGGAACCAAGAGACCCAGTACTTC.

This chain uses TRBV7-6 with TRBJ2-7; 11 nucleotides agree with TRBD2. The V gene's germline CDR1 is SGHVS and CDR2 FNYEAQ. This CDR3 region has 16 residues. Unmatched junction bases numbered 6, after V lost 5 bases and J lost 0 bases. The DNA for the CDR3 is TGTGCCAGCAGCCACGGGACTAGCGGAAACTCCTACGAGCAGTACTTC. Its translation: CASSHGTSGNSYEQYF.

This chain uses TRBV14 with TRBJ2-1; D may be TRBD2 (5 bases). Germline loops: CDR1 SGHDN, CDR2 FVKESK. The ends were cut back, 1 base at V and 7 bases at J, with 11 bases in the middle. The CDR3 sequence is 14 residues long. The CDR3 reads CASSQVRTLNEQFF. The CDR3 DNA is TGTGCCAGCAGCCAAGTAAGGACTTTAAATGAGCAGTTCTTC.

The rearrangement uses TRBV7-2 and TRBJ1-1; TRBD1 matches 8 bases. The CDR3 extends over 14 amino acids. The germline CDR1 and CDR2 sequences are SGHTA and FQGNSA. The ends lost 7 bases at V and 2 bases at J; junction bases unmatched: 6. DNA of the CDR3: TGTGCCAGCACCCGGGACAGGAAAAACACTGAAGCTTTCTTT. Amino acids: CASTRDRKNTEAFF.

The J gene is TRBJ1-5, the V gene TRBV28; D unresolved. V lost 8 bases and J 9 bases, leaving 14 bases between the germline ends. This CDR3 has 12 amino acids. The germline gives CDR1 MDHEN, CDR2 SYDVKM. The CDR3 DNA is TGTGCCAGCGCCCCCCCCCGGGGGCCCCAGCATTTT. This sequence encodes CASAPPRGPQHF.

This chain connects TRBV6-6 to TRBJ2-3, with 10 bases lining up with TRBD2. CDR1 MNHNY and CDR2 SVGAGI come from the germline V gene (reference sequence). Losses at the gene ends were 8 bases for V and 4 bases for J; bases not matched to a gene: 12. The CDR3 loop spans 16 amino acids. The CDR3 region is CASVGSSGSRPDTQYF. The DNA of the CDR3 is TGTGCCAGCGTCGGGTCTAGCGGGAGTAGGCCAGATACGCAGTATTTT.

Here the CDR3 reads CASRSGTLNTEAFF. CDR3 DNA: TGTGCCAGCAGGTCAGGGACTTTGAACACTGAAGCTTTCTTT. The gene calls are TRBV27 and TRBJ1-1, with D tentatively TRBD1 (5 bases). The CDR3 runs 14 residues. CDR1 MNHEY and CDR2 SMNVEV come from the germline V gene (reference sequence). The ends were cut back, 6 bases at V and 0 bases at J, with 11 bases in the middle.